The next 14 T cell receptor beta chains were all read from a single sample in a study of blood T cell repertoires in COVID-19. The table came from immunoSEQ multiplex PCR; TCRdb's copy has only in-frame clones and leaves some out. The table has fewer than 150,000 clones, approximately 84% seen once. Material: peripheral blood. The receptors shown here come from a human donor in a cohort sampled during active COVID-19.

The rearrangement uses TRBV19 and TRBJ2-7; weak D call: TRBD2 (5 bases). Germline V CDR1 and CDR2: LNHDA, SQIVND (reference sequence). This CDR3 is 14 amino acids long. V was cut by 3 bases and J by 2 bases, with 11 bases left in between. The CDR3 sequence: CASSIVDGAYEQYF. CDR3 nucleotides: TGTGCCAGTAGTATTGTGGACGGGGCCTACGAGCAGTACTTC.

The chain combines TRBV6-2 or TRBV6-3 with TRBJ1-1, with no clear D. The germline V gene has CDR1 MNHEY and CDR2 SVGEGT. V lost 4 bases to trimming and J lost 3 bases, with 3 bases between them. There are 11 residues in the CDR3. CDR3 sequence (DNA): TGTGCCAGCAGTTTCGACACTGAAGCTTTCTTT. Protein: CASSFDTEAFF.

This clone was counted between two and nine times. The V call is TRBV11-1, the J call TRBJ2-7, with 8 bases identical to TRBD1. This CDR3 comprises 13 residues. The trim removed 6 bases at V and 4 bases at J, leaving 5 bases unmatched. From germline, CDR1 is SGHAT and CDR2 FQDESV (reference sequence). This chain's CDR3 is CASSHTGGYEQYF. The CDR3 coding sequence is TGTGCCAGCAGTCATACAGGGGGGTACGAGCAGTACTTC.

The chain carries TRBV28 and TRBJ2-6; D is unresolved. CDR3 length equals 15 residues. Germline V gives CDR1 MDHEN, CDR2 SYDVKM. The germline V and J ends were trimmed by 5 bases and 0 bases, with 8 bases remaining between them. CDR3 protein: CASSPSSSGANVLTF. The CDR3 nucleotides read TGTGCCAGCAGTCCGAGTAGCTCTGGGGCCAACGTCCTGACTTTC.

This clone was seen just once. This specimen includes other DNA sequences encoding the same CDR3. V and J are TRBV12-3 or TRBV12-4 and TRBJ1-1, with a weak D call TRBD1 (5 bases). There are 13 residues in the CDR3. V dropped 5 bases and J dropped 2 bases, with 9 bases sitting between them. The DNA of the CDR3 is TGTGCCAGCAGTAGGCAGGGAAACACTGAAGCTTTCTTT. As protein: CASSRQGNTEAFF.

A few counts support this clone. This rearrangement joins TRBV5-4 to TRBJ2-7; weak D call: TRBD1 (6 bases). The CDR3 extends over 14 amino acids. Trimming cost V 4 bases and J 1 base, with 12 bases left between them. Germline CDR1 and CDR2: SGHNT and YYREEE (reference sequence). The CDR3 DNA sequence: TGTGCCAGCAGCCTCTCCGGGACATCCTACGAGCAGTACTTC. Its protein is CASSLSGTSYEQYF. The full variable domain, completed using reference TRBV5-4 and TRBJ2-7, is ETGVTQSPTHLIKTRGQQVTLRCSSQSGHNTVSWYQQALGQGPQFIFQYYREEENGRGNFPPRFSGLQFPNYSSELNVNALELDDSALYLCASSLSGTSYEQYFGPGTRLTVT.

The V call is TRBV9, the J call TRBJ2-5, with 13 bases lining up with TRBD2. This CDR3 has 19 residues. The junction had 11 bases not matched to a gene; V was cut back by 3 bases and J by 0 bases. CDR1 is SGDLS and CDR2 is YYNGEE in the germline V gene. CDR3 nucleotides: TGTGCCAGCAGCGGGTCGCCCGGGACTAGCGGGGTGTACCAAGAGACCCAGTACTTC. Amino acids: CASSGSPGTSGVYQETQYF.

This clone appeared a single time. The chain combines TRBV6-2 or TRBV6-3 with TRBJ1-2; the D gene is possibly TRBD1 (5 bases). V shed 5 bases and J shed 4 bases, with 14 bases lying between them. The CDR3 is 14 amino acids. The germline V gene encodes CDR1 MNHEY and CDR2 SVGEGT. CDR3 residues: CASSARVGGYGYTF. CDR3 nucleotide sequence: TGTGCCAGCAGTGCTAGAGTGGGGGGCTATGGCTACACCTTC.

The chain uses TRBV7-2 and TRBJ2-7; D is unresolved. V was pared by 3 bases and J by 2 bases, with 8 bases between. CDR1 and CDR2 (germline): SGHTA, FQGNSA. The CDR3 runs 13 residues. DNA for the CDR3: TGTGCCAGCAGCTTGGCTCCGCCCTACGAGCAGTACTTC. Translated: CASSLAPPYEQYF.

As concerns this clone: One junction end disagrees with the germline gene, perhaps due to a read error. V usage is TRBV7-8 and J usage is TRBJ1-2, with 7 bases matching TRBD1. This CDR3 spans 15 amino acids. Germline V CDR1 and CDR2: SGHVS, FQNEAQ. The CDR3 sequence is CASTLRDSSNYGYTF. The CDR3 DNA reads TGTGCCAGCACCTTAAGGGACAGTTCCAACTATGGCTACACCTTC.

The CDR3 protein is CATSRERPALGEKLFF. CDR3 coding DNA: TGTGCCACCAGCAGAGAGAGGCCTGCTTTAGGAGAAAAACTGTTTTTT. This chain uses TRBV15 with TRBJ1-4; D is uncertain. The CDR3 is made up of 16 amino acids. With 0 bases removed from V and 8 bases from J, the gap between germline ends came to 16 bases. CDR1 and CDR2 (germline): LNHNV, YYDKDF (reference sequence).

CDR3 protein: CASSEDRTSIYEQYF. Written as DNA, the CDR3 is TGTGCCAGCAGTGAAGATCGGACTAGCATCTACGAGCAGTACTTC. The J gene is TRBJ2-7, the V gene TRBV6-1, with 8 nucleotides matching TRBD2. CDR3 length: 15 amino acids. CDR1 MNHNS and CDR2 SASEGT come from the germline V gene. The V and J ends lost 1 base and 3 bases, in that order; junction bases with no gene match: 5.

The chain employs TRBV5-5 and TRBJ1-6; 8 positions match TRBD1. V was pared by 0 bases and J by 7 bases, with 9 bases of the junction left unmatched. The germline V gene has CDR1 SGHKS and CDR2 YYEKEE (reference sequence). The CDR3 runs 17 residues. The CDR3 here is CASSLASGDRPNSPLHF. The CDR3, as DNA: TGTGCCAGCAGCTTGGCGTCCGGGGACAGGCCAAATTCACCCCTCCACTTT.

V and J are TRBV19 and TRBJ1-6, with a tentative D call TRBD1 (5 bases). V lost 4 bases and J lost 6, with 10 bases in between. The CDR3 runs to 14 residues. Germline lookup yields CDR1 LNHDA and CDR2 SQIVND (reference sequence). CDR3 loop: CASSTRQSNSPLHF. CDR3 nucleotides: TGTGCCAGTAGTACCCGACAGTCTAATTCACCCCTCCACTTT.